This passage covers 10 T cell receptor beta chains from one sample sequenced in a study of identical twins. MiXCR was run by TCRdb on the 5' RACE reads, yielding one entry per CDR3 protein. The table has nearly 900,000 distinct CDR3 sequences, roughly an eighth seen once. The same sample was also used in a study of yellow fever vaccine responses in identical twins.

Sequencing used PBMCs. The origin of the receptors is a woman aged 18-29 years in good health.

In this sample, this clonotype turned up a few times. The chain is built from TRBV4-1 and TRBJ2-7; 9 nucleotides match TRBD1. With V trimmed by 1 base and J by 3 bases, 1 base remained unmatched. Germline V gene lookup returns CDR1 MGHRA and CDR2 YSYEKL. There are 14 residues in the CDR3. This CDR3 reads CASSQGTGDYEQYV. Written as DNA, the CDR3 is TGCGCCAGCAGCCAAGGGACAGGGGACTACGAGCAGTACGTC.

The chain couples TRBV7-2 to TRBJ2-1; D perhaps matches TRBD1 (5 bases). Per the germline V gene, CDR1 is SGHTA and CDR2 is FQGNSA. V shed 3 bases and J shed 0 bases, with 9 bases lying between them. CDR3 length: 15 residues. CDR3 loop: CASSLDKTSYNEQFF. DNA for the CDR3: TGTGCCAGCAGCTTGGACAAAACCTCCTACAATGAGCAGTTCTTC.

This clonotype was observed many times. The chain couples TRBV12-3 or TRBV12-4 to TRBJ2-2; D gene unclear. V shed 3 bases and J shed 4 bases, with 15 bases lying between them. The CDR3 has 16 amino acids. This chain's CDR3 is CASSFASGSGTGELFF. DNA for the CDR3: TGTGCCAGCAGTTTTGCCTCGGGTTCGGGCACCGGGGAGCTGTTTTTT.

The sample holds a few counts of this clonotype. The chain employs TRBV10-3 and TRBJ2-7, with 8 bases that match TRBD1. V shed 10 bases and J 3 bases; nucleotides not matched to a gene: 5. The CDR3 is 12 residues long. The germline gives CDR1 ENHRY, CDR2 SYGVKD. The CDR3 bases are TGTGCCACCCTCACAGGGGGCTACGAGCAGTACTTC. Protein product: CATLTGGYEQYF.

A few counts support this clonotype. The chain employs TRBV2 and TRBJ2-1; 13 bases fit TRBD2. This CDR3 spans 16 amino acids. The trim removed 6 bases at V and 6 bases at J, leaving 8 bases unmatched. Germline V gives CDR1 SNHLY, CDR2 FYNNEI. CDR3: CASRDSTSGGANEQFF. For the CDR3, the DNA is TGTGCCAGCAGGGACAGCACTAGCGGGGGGGCCAATGAGCAGTTCTTC.

This clonotype has at least ten counts. This chain joins TRBV6-1 and TRBJ1-1, with D possibly matching TRBD1 (6 bases). The CDR3 loop spans 11 amino acids. V was clipped by 6 bases and J by 7 bases, with 9 bases between them. Germline V lookup: CDR1 MNHNS, CDR2 SASEGT. In DNA form, the CDR3 reads TGTGCCAGCAGAACAGGGTTTGAAGCTTTCTTT. It codes for CASRTGFEAFF.

The chain uses TRBV20-1 and TRBJ2-7; 7 bases line up with TRBD2. Germline loops: CDR1 DFQATT, CDR2 SNEGSKA (reference sequence). Unmatched junction bases numbered 14, after V lost 3 bases and J lost 6 bases. This CDR3 comprises 15 residues. As DNA, the CDR3 is TGCAGTGCTAGGTCTCGTCTAGCGGTGCCAGGCGAGCAGTACTTC. It encodes CSARSRLAVPGEQYF.

This clonotype was counted between two and nine times. The chain uses TRBV21-1 and TRBJ2-7; the listed D gene, TRBD2, was not tested against the DNA. TRBV21-1 is a pseudogene. This CDR3 is 12 amino acids long. The CDR3 DNA reads as TGTGCCAGCAGAGGGCCCACCTACGAGCAGTACGTC. This codes for CASRGPTYEQYV.

A few counts support this clonotype. CDR3: CASTHKGGRNEKLFF. In DNA form, the CDR3 reads TGTGCCAGCACCCATAAAGGGGGTCGTAATGAAAAACTGTTTTTT. The rearrangement links TRBV2 to TRBJ1-4; weak D call: TRBD1 (6 bases). Trimming removed 7 bases from V and 4 bases from J, with 16 bases in between. This CDR3 region has 15 residues. Germline V gene sequence: CDR1 SNHLY, CDR2 FYNNEI.

V is TRBV20-1 and J is TRBJ2-5; the match to TRBD2 covers 7 bases. The CDR3 length is 13 residues. Germline V gene sequence: CDR1 DFQATT, CDR2 SNEGSKA (reference sequence). V gave up 0 bases and J gave up 7 bases; unmatched junction bases: 5. The CDR3 coding sequence is TGCAGTGCTAGAGAGACTAGCCCTGCGACCCAGTACTTC. This sequence encodes CSARETSPATQYF.